The clone carrying this T cell receptor beta chain was observed many times. Its antigen is unidentified. Regions amplified from RNA transcripts were the TCR beta CDR3 regions. The TCR CDR3 first-round RT-PCR relied on the HTBI primer set. Each CDR3 protein gets one entry after TCRdb re-called the multiplex PCR reads with MiXCR. The table has about 410,000 distinct CDR3 sequences, roughly 14% seen once. This record comes from a study of T cells in Graves' hyperthyroidism and ophthalmopathy. Germline V CDR1 and CDR2: MNHEY, SVGEGT. The ends lost 5 bases at V and 2 bases at J; junction bases unmatched: 3. CDR3 size: 15 residues. Investigators excluded patients with uncontrolled infection, other autoimmune disease, pregnancy or lactation. General observations from the study: Blood held most thyroid clonotypes expanded above 0.001 frequency.

This chain uses TRBV6-2 or TRBV6-3 with TRBJ2-1; 10 bases are shared with TRBD2. The material sequenced was blood. The TCR was taken from a man in his late teens or twenties with Graves' ophthalmopathy. The CDR3 bases are TGTGCCAGCAGTATCCTAGCGGGAGCCTACAATGAGCAGTTCTTC. Translated, it gives CASSILAGAYNEQFF.